Included here is one T cell receptor (beta chain) sequence, with context. This record belongs to a study of blood T cell repertoires in COVID-19. Study at large: Material from acute and convalescent COVID-19 was sourced from the United States, Italy and Spain. Nucleic acid was either cDNA or gDNA, and it came from T cells, B-cell-depleted T cells, or PBMCs.

Original methodology: Reference gene primer amplification gave nucleated cell count estimates. Method: immunoSEQ multiplex PCR; TCRdb's copy keeps in-frame clones and lacks some. V, J and clone size were drawn from that table, and D and trimming were deduced from the DNA. Of tens of thousands of clones in the sample, roughly 82% were seen once. Germline V gene lookup returns CDR1 LGHDT and CDR2 YNNKEL (reference sequence). J gave up 12 bases and V 8 bases, and 12 bases lay outside the gene matches. This CDR3 is built from 13 residues. The sample comprised peripheral blood. This TCR derives from a human donor in a cohort sampled during active COVID-19. This chain joins TRBV3-1 (or the pseudogene TRBV3-2) and TRBJ2-1, with 8 nucleotides matching TRBD1. Written as DNA, the CDR3 is TGTGCCAGCGGGCGGCCAGGGGGCTCCGTGCAGTTCTTC. Encoded protein: CASGRPGGSVQFF.